These 9 T cell receptor beta chains were sequenced from one sample in a study of cytomegalovirus exposure and HLA in healthy donors. PCR employed 60 Vbeta and 13 Jbeta primers. The assay was immunoSEQ multiplex PCR, and TCRdb's table has in-frame clones only and misses some. The sample lists over 110,000 clones; just under 85% were seen once. The source material was PBMCs. All receptors derive from a woman aged 60-75 years in good health and CMV-seropositive.

The chain employs TRBV9 and TRBJ2-3; weak D call: TRBD1 (6 bases). Looked up from germline, CDR1 is SGDLS and CDR2 is YYNGEE. This CDR3 region has 15 residues. V was trimmed by 2 bases and J by 3 bases, leaving 13 bases between them. DNA for the CDR3: TGTGCCAGCAGCGTTACAGGGTGGGTAACAGATACGCAGTATTTT. It encodes CASSVTGWVTDTQYF.

The rearrangement joins TRBV28 to TRBJ1-1, with D hard to call. This CDR3 has 16 residues. The germline V gene encodes CDR1 MDHEN and CDR2 SYDVKM. V was cut by 4 bases and J by 0 bases, with 15 bases left in between. The CDR3 reads CASSSPGSTLNTEAFF. DNA for the CDR3: TGTGCCAGCAGTTCCCCGGGATCGACCCTGAACACTGAAGCTTTCTTT.

This rearrangement joins TRBV7-2 to TRBJ2-7, with a tentative D call TRBD2 (6 bases). Per the germline V gene, CDR1 is SGHTA and CDR2 is FQGNSA. The CDR3 sequence is 14 residues long. The V end was cut by 5 bases, the J end by 0 bases, with 11 bases between. CDR3 sequence: CASSPGTYSYEQYF. The CDR3, as DNA: TGTGCCAGCAGCCCTGGGACTTACTCCTACGAGCAGTACTTC. Complete variable domain (other parts from reference TRBV7-2 and TRBJ2-7): GAGVSQSPSNKVTEKGKDVELRCDPISGHTALYWYRQSLGQGLEFLIYFQGNSAPDKSGLPSDRFSAERTGGSVSTLTIQRTQQEDSAVYLCASSPGTYSYEQYFGPGTRLTVT.

The gene calls are TRBV19 and TRBJ2-7, with D possibly being TRBD2 (6 bases). CDR3 length: 13 residues. The germline V and J ends were trimmed by 5 bases and 1 base, with 9 bases remaining between them. CDR1 and CDR2 (germline): LNHDA, SQIVND (reference sequence). The CDR3 is CASSSGGSYEQYF. DNA for the CDR3: TGTGCCAGTAGTTCCGGGGGTTCCTACGAGCAGTACTTC.

This rearrangement joins TRBV19 to TRBJ2-5; a possible D gene is TRBD1 (6 bases). Trimming stripped 4 bases from V and 5 bases from J, with 14 bases between. CDR3 length: 14 residues. Germline V gives CDR1 LNHDA, CDR2 SQIVND (reference sequence). In DNA, the CDR3 is TGTGCCAGTAGTAATAATCGGCAGGGGGAGACCCAGTACTTC. It is translated as CASSNNRQGETQYF. The full variable domain, in which reference TRBV19 and TRBJ2-5 provide the parts outside the CDR3, is DGGITQSPKYLFRKEGQNVTLSCEQNLNHDAMYWYRQDPGQGLRLIYYSQIVNDFQKGDIAEGYSVSREKKESFPLTVTSAQKNPTAFYLCASSNNRQGETQYFGPGTRLLVL.

This clone appeared once. The chain employs TRBV7-9 and TRBJ2-1; 8 bases map to TRBD1. The CDR3 loop spans 16 amino acids. The germline V gene has CDR1 SEHNR and CDR2 FQNEAQ (reference sequence). Unmatched junction bases numbered 8, after V lost 1 base and J lost 6 bases. CDR3 residues: CASSLVGQGSSNEQFF. Written as DNA, the CDR3 is TGTGCCAGCAGCTTAGTAGGACAGGGTAGCAGCAATGAGCAGTTCTTC.

This chain connects TRBV29-1 to TRBJ1-2; D not certain. This CDR3 has 12 residues. Per germline, CDR1 SQVTM and CDR2 ANQGSEA. The germline V and J ends were trimmed by 2 bases and 5 bases, with 9 bases remaining between them. CDR3 in amino acids: CSVEREQYGYTF. DNA for the CDR3: TGCAGCGTTGAAAGGGAGCAATATGGCTACACCTTC.

The gene calls are TRBV27 and TRBJ2-7; weak D call: TRBD1 (6 bases). The germline V and J ends were trimmed by 3 bases and 0 bases, with 12 bases remaining between them. CDR1 is MNHEY and CDR2 is SMNVEV in the germline V gene (reference sequence). The CDR3 is made up of 15 amino acids. The CDR3 reads CASSFDRMSSYEQYF. CDR3 nucleotides: TGTGCCAGCAGTTTTGACAGGATGAGCTCCTACGAGCAGTACTTC.

This clone was seen once. J is TRBJ2-7 and V is TRBV7-2, with D possibly matching TRBD2 (5 bases). This CDR3 has 15 amino acids. Germline V gene sequence: CDR1 SGHTA, CDR2 FQGNSA. V was shortened by 2 bases and J by 3 bases, with 14 bases between the two germline ends. CDR3: CASSLRGNPDYEQYF. The CDR3 DNA is TGTGCCAGCAGCTTAAGAGGGAACCCGGACTACGAGCAGTACTTC.